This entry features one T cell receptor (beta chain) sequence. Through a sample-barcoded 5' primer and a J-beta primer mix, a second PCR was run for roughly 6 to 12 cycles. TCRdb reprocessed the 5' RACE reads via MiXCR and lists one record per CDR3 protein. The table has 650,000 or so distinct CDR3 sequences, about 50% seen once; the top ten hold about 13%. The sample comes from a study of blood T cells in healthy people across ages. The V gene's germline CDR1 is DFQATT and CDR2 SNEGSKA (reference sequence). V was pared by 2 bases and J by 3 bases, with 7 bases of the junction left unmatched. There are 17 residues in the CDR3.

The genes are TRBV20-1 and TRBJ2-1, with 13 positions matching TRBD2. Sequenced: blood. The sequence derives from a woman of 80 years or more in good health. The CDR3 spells CSARLLRTSGSYNEQFF. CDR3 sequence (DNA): TGCAGTGCTAGACTGCTAAGGACTAGCGGGAGCTACAATGAGCAGTTCTTC.